This TCR beta chain was obtained from a study of regulatory T cells. Study outcomes and limitations: In CD3G-deficient patients, conventional CD4+ T cells were enriched for hydrophobic CDR3 residues at positions 6 and 7.

Notes on this clone: Antigen specificity is unknown.

The PCR used 52 TRBV and 13 TRBJ primers. Sequenced by immunoSEQ multiplex PCR; TCRdb stores in-frame clones only, minus some. The table lists approximately 40,000 clones, about 91% of them singletons. Sequenced sample: conventional CD4+ T cells sorted from blood. This clonotype originated in a young adult with CD3G deficiency.

The CDR3 DNA reads as TGTGCCAGCTCCCCGGACAGATCCAATGAGCAGTTCTTC. As protein: CASSPDRSNEQFF. The chain links TRBV18 to TRBJ2-1; possible D gene TRBD1, 6 bases. CDR1 is KGHSH, CDR2 LQKENI, per germline. The CDR3 has 13 amino acids. V dropped 6 bases and J dropped 6 bases, with 12 bases sitting between them.